The 14 T cell receptor beta chains reported below all come from one sample, sequenced in a study of shared clonotypes between healthy human individuals. The protocol was immunoSEQ multiplex PCR, while the TCRdb copy is restricted to in-frame clones and leaves out a portion. The sample includes hundreds of thousands of clones, about three quarters of them seen just once. Sequenced: PBMCs. These receptors came from a middle-aged woman in good health. Some clones in this sample may be carry-over from other donors' samples.

This CDR3 reads CASTTSYEQYF. CDR3 nucleotides: TGTGCCAGCACCACAAGCTACGAGCAGTACTTC. The chain is built from TRBV28 and TRBJ2-7; D remains ambiguous. Germline lookup yields CDR1 MDHEN and CDR2 SYDVKM. The V end lost 7 bases, the J end lost 3 bases, and 7 bases lay between the germline ends. The CDR3 extends over 11 amino acids.

This clone was counted at least ten times. Other DNA sequences in this sample translate to the same CDR3. This CDR3 is CASKLAGVGETQYF. The CDR3 DNA reads TGTGCCAGCAAACTAGCGGGAGTGGGGGAGACCCAGTACTTC. V gene TRBV2 combines with J gene TRBJ2-5, with 11 bases identical to TRBD2. The CDR3 runs 14 residues. CDR1 SNHLY and CDR2 FYNNEI come from the germline V gene. With 7 bases clipped from V and 5 bases from J, the junction kept 6 bases outside the gene matches.

This clone turned up a few times. The chain has TRBV2 and TRBJ2-7, with D perhaps TRBD2 (6 bases). Germline CDR1 is SNHLY and CDR2 is FYNNEI. The CDR3 covers 15 residues. Trimming shortened V by 7 bases and J by 7 bases, and 23 bases separated the two germline ends. The CDR3 loop is CASTLSRDWAGEQYF. Written as DNA, the CDR3 is TGTGCCAGCACCCTAAGCCGGGACTGGGCTGGAGAGCAGTACTTC.

In regard to this clone: A far larger clone is just one base off, so this is likely a read error. The chain is built from TRBV19 and TRBJ1-1; D unclear. This CDR3 has 15 residues. V dropped 2 bases and J dropped 4 bases, with 14 bases sitting between them. The germline V gene encodes CDR1 LNHDA and CDR2 SQIVND (reference sequence). The CDR3 is CASSIIGPGSTEAFF. The CDR3, as DNA: TGTGCCAGTAGTATAATAGGGCCGGGGAGCACTGAAGCTTTCTTT.

The V call is TRBV5-1, the J call TRBJ1-1; TRBD1 matches at 9 bases. This CDR3 is built from 15 residues. The V segment lost 7 bases and the J segment 5 bases; nucleotides outside the gene matches: 12. CDR1 and CDR2 (germline): SGHRS, YFSETQ. CDR3 sequence (DNA): TGCGCCAGCTCCTTAGGGGGACAGGGTGTGACTGAAGCTTTCTTT. Its translation is CASSLGGQGVTEAFF.

The chain couples TRBV10-3 to TRBJ1-1; 8 bases agree with TRBD1. V shed 8 bases, J shed 4 bases, and the junction held 9 bases outside the gene matches. This CDR3 spans 14 amino acids. Germline V gene sequence: CDR1 ENHRY, CDR2 SYGVKD. The CDR3 nucleotides are TGTGCCATCGGGTTCAGGGGGCTTGGCACTGAAGCTTTCTTT. Protein product: CAIGFRGLGTEAFF.

This clone came up a few times. The chain couples TRBV30 to TRBJ1-2, with TRBD1 matching over 7 bases. V lost 0 bases to trimming and J lost 3 bases; unmatched junction nucleotides: 4. CDR3 size: 14 residues. Germline CDR1 GTSNPN, CDR2 SVGIG (reference sequence). The CDR3 is CAWSVGGTDYGYTF. CDR3 DNA: TGTGCCTGGAGTGTTGGTGGGACAGACTATGGCTACACCTTC. The whole variable domain, filled in from reference TRBV30 and TRBJ1-2, reads SQTIHQWPATLVQPVGSPLSLECTVEGTSNPNLYWYRQAAGRGLQLLFYSVGIGQISSEVPQNLSASRPQDRQFILSSKKLLLSDSGFYLCAWSVGGTDYGYTFGSGTRLTVV.

The chain carries TRBV5-1 and TRBJ2-1; 7 bases match TRBD2. V dropped 2 bases and J dropped 7; count of bases not matched to a gene: 9. Germline assignment: CDR1 SGHRS and CDR2 YFSETQ. This CDR3 has 15 residues. The CDR3 DNA reads as TGCGCCAGCAGCTTATGGGAGGGCCTGAGGAATGAGCAGTTCTTC. This encodes CASSLWEGLRNEQFF.

The CDR3 region has the DNA TGTGCCAGCAGCTCTTTCCCGACAGTAAACTATGGCTACACCTTC. This translates into CASSSFPTVNYGYTF. This chain joins TRBV4-2 and TRBJ1-2; D is possibly TRBD1 (5 bases). Germline V gene lookup returns CDR1 LGHNA and CDR2 YNFKEQ. CDR3 size: 15 residues. Trimming removed 5 bases at V and 2 bases at J, with 15 bases between.

This clone has a handful of counts. The chain joins TRBV5-4 to TRBJ2-1, with TRBD2 matching 12 bases. CDR3 length: 15 amino acids. CDR1 is SGHNT and CDR2 is YYREEE in the germline V gene (reference sequence). The trim removed 4 bases at V and 4 bases at J, leaving 3 bases unmatched. The chain's CDR3 is CASSLTSGSYNEQFF. In DNA, the CDR3 is TGTGCCAGCAGCCTGACTAGCGGGAGTTACAATGAGCAGTTCTTC.

This clone came up once. The chain carries TRBV30 and TRBJ2-1; 9 bases line up with TRBD2. Germline CDR1 is GTSNPN and CDR2 is SVGIG (reference sequence). This CDR3 has 12 residues. Germline trimming cut 6 bases from V and 7 bases from J; bases unmatched to any gene: 4. This CDR3 is CACSSGNNEQFF. CDR3 nucleotide sequence: TGTGCCTGTTCTAGCGGGAATAATGAGCAGTTCTTC.

The chain employs TRBV5-6 and TRBJ2-3; D assignment may be TRBD1 or TRBD2 (5 bases each). This CDR3 region has 15 residues. The V gene's germline CDR1 is SGHDT and CDR2 YYEEEE. V was cut by 2 bases and J by 0 bases, with 10 bases left in between. The CDR3 coding sequence is TGTGCCAGCAGCTTAGTGGGACCTAGCACAGATACGCAGTATTTT. Translating gives CASSLVGPSTDTQYF.

The chain uses TRBV6-5 and TRBJ1-2, with D possibly being TRBD1 (5 bases). The CDR3 has 14 amino acids. Germline lookup yields CDR1 MNHEY and CDR2 SVGAGI. Trimming cost V 6 bases and J 7 bases, with 18 bases left between them. The CDR3, as DNA: TGTGCCAGCAGGTCTCCTGGGGGTGTATTTGGCTACACCTTC. As protein: CASRSPGGVFGYTF.

The J gene is TRBJ1-1, the V gene TRBV6-5, with D unclear. CDR1 is MNHEY, CDR2 SVGAGI, per germline. The CDR3 has 14 residues. V was pared by 6 bases and J by 6 bases, with 17 bases between. CDR3 sequence: CASSTTREVSEAFF. For the CDR3, the DNA is TGTGCCAGCAGCACAACTCGAGAGGTCTCTGAAGCTTTCTTT.